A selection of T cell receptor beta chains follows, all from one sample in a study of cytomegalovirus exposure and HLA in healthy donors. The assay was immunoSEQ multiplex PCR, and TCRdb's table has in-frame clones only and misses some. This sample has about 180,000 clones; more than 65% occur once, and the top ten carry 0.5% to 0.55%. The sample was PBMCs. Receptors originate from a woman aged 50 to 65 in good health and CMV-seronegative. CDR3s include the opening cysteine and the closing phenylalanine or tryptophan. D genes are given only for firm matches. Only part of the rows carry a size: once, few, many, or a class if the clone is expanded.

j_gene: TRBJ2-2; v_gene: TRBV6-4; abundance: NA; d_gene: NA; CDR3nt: TGTGCCACGGGTAGCGGAAACACCGGGGAGCTGTTTTTT; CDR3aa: CATGSGNTGELFF
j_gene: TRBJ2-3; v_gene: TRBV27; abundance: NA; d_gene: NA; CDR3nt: TGTGCCAGTACAGGACGCACAGATACGCAGTATTTT; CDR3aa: CASTGRTDTQYF
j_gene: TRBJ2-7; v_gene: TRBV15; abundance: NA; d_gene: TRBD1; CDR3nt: TGTGCCACCAGCAGAGATAACAGGGGGCACGAGCAGTACTTC; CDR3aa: CATSRDNRGHEQYF
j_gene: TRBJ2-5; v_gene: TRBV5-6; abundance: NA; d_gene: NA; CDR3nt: TGTGCCAGCAGCTTGGGAGGGAACCAAGAGACCCAGTACTTC; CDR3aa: CASSLGGNQETQYF
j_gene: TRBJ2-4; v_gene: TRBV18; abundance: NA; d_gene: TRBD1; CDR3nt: TGTGCCAGCTCTCCCGGGACAGGGGCGGGCGCCAAAAACATTCAGTACTTC; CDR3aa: CASSPGTGAGAKNIQYF
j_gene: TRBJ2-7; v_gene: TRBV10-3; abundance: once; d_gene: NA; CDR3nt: TGTGCCATCAGTGAGTGGCCGAGGGACTTAACCTACGAGCAGTACTTC; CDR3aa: CAISEWPRDLTYEQYF
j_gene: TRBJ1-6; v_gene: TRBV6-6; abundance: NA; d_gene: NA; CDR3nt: TGTGCCAGCGGGGCAGCGTCGGAAAATTCACCCCTCCACTTT; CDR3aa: CASGAASENSPLHF
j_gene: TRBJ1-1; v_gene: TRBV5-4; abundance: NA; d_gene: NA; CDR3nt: TGTGCCAGCAGCTTGGACGGTGGGGCTTTGAACACTGAAGCTTTCTTT; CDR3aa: CASSLDGGALNTEAFF
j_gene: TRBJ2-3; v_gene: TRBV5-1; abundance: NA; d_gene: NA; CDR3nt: TGCGCCAGCAGCTGTCGTACAGGGAGGGACCCTAGCACAGATACGCAGTATTTT; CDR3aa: CASSCRTGRDPSTDTQYF
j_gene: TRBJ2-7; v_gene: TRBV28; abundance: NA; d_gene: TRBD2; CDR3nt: TGTGCCAGCCAGGGGCGGGGGGGTGGCTACGAGCAGTACTTC; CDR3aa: CASQGRGGGYEQYF
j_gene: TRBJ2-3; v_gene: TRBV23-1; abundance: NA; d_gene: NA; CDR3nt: TGCGCCAGCAGTCAATCAGGGACACTGGCTAGCACAGATACGCAGTATTTT; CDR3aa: CASSQSGTLASTDTQYF
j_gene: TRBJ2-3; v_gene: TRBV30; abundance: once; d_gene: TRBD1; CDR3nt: TGTGCCTGGTCCGGGACAGGGGGCACAGATACGCAGTATTTT; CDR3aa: CAWSGTGGTDTQYF
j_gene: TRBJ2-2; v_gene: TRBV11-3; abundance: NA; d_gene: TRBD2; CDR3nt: TGTGCCAGCAGCTTGAGAGCGGGAGGGGCCGGGGAGCTGTTTTTT; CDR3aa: CASSLRAGGAGELFF
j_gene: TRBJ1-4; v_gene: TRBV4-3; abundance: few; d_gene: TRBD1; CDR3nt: TGCGCCAGCAGCCAACTAGGGACAGGGGATTGGAAACTGTTTTTT; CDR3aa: CASSQLGTGDWKLFF
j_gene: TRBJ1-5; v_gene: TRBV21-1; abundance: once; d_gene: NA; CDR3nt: TGTGCCAGCAGCAACGGGGGCAAACGGAAGATCGACAGGGGCCAGCCCCAGCATTTT; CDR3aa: CASSNGGKRKIDRGQPQHF
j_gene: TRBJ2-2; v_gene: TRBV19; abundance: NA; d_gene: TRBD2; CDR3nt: TGTGCCAGTAAGGCGGCGGGAGTCGGGGAGCTGTTTTTT; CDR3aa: CASKAAGVGELFF
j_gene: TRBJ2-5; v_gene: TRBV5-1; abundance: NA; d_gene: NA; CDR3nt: TGCGCCAGCAGCGAGGGAGTGGGCCAAGAGACCCAGTACTTC; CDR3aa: CASSEGVGQETQYF
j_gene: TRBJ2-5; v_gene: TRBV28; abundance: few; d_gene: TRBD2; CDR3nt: TGTGCCAGCAGTTCGTCCGGGGGGGGCCAAGAGACCCAGTACTTC; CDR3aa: CASSSSGGGQETQYF
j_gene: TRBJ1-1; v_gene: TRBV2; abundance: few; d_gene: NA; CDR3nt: TGTGCCAGCTCTACGGGAATAGTCTTCACTGAAGCTTTCTTT; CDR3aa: CASSTGIVFTEAFF
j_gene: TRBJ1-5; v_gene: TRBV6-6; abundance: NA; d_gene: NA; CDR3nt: TGTGCCAGCAAATTATTAACCCCGAGGGGCAATCAGCCCCAGCATTTT; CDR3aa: CASKLLTPRGNQPQHF
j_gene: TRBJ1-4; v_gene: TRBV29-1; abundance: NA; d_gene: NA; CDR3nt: TGCAGCGGCCGGGACACTGAAAAACTGTTTTTT; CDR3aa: CSGRDTEKLFF
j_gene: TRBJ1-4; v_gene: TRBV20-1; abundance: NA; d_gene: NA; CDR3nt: TGCAGTGCTCGGGCAGACAGAGAACTGTTTTTT; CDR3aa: CSARADRELFF
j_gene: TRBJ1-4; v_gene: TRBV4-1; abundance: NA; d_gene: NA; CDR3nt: TGCGCCAGCACCCCTGAAGTGGGGACAGAAAAACTGTTTTTT; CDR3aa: CASTPEVGTEKLFF